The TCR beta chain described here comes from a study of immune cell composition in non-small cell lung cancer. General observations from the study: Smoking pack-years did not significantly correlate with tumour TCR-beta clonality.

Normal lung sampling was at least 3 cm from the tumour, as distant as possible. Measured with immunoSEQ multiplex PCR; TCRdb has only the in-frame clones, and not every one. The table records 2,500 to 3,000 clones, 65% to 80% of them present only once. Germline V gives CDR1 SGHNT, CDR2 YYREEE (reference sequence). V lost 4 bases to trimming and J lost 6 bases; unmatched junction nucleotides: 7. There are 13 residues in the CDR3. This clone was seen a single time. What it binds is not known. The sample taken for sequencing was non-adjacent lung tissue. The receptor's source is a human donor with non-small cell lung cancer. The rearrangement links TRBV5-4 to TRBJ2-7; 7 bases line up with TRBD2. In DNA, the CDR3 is TGTGCCAGCAGCCGGGACTATTCGGGCGAGCAGTACTTC. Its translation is CASSRDYSGEQYF.